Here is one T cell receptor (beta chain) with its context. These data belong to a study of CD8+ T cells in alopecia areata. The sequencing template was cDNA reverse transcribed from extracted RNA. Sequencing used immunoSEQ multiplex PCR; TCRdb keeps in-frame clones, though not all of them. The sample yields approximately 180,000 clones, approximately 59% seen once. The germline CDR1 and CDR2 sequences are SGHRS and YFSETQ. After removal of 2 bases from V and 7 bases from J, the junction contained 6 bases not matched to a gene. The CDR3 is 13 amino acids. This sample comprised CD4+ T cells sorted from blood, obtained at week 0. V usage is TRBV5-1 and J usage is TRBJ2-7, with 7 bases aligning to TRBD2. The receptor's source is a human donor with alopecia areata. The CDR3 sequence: CASSFGGGWEQYF. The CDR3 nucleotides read TGCGCCAGCAGCTTCGGCGGGGGTTGGGAGCAGTACTTC.